A single T cell receptor (beta chain) is shown here with its context. After removal of 6 bases from V and 2 bases from J, the junction contained 2 bases not matched to a gene. The CDR3 extends over 13 amino acids. In germline, CDR1 is SNHLY, CDR2 FYNNEI. The data belong to a study of blood T cell repertoires in COVID-19. As for the study in general: The origin of the acute and convalescent COVID-19 samples was the United States, Italy and Spain.

Sequenced by immunoSEQ multiplex PCR; TCRdb stores in-frame clones only, minus some. The sample gives under 25,000 clones, about 85% of which show up once; roughly 7.1% is in the top ten. The sequenced sample was peripheral blood. The chain links TRBV2 to TRBJ2-3, with 7 bases lining up with TRBD2. The clonotype comes from a human donor with active COVID-19. The donor label of this sample is uncertain. DNA for the CDR3: TGTGCCAGCAGCGGGGACTACACAGATACGCAGTATTTT. Amino acid sequence: CASSGDYTDTQYF.